These 14 T cell receptor beta chains were sequenced from one sample in a study of CD8 T cells in Susac syndrome. An amount of RNA that ranged from roughly 0.5 to 1 ug was reverse transcribed with random hexamers. TCRdb reanalysed the immunoSEQ multiplex PCR reads using MiXCR and keeps one entry per CDR3 protein. The repertoire holds about 120,000 distinct CDR3 sequences, with about 95% as singletons. Sequences were obtained from CD4+ T cells from PBMCs. These receptor sequences come from a human donor in good health.

The V call is TRBV5-1, the J call TRBJ2-1; TRBD2 is a possible D gene (7 bases). Deletions cut 6 bases from V and 5 bases from J, with 15 bases between. This CDR3 has 14 amino acids. Germline values: CDR1 SGHRS, CDR2 YFSETQ. The CDR3 DNA sequence: TGCGCCAGCACGGGCGGGGGCCTCCACAATGAGCAGTTCTTC. As protein: CASTGGGLHNEQFF.

The chain's CDR3 is CASSRYSGANVLTF. CDR3 DNA sequence: TGTGCCAGTAGTCGTTACTCTGGGGCCAACGTCCTGACTTTC. The chain has TRBV19 and TRBJ2-6; D gene ambiguous. The CDR3 is made up of 14 amino acids. In germline, CDR1 is LNHDA, CDR2 SQIVND (reference sequence). With 5 bases removed from V and 0 bases from J, the gap between germline ends came to 5 bases.

The chain employs TRBV19 and TRBJ2-1, with 11 nucleotides matching TRBD2. CDR3 length equals 18 residues. CDR1 is LNHDA, CDR2 SQIVND, per germline (reference sequence). With V trimmed by 5 bases and J by 4 bases, 13 bases remained unmatched. CDR3: CASSPTYAGTSGYNEQFF. The CDR3 bases are TGTGCCAGTAGTCCAACTTATGCCGGGACTAGCGGTTACAATGAGCAGTTCTTC.

The CDR3 sequence: CASSAGPTLNNADTQYF. The CDR3 region has the DNA TGTGCCAGCAGCGCCGGGCCTACCCTCAACAATGCAGATACGCAGTATTTT. The chain employs TRBV7-3 and TRBJ2-3; D is undetermined. Germline CDR1 is SGHTA and CDR2 is FQGTGA. The CDR3 runs to 17 residues. With 5 bases removed from V and 4 bases from J, the gap between germline ends came to 22 bases.

The gene calls are TRBV25-1 and TRBJ2-1; 11 nucleotides match TRBD2. This CDR3 region has 17 residues. CDR1 is MGHDK, CDR2 SYGVNS, per germline. V gave up 3 bases and J gave up 9 bases; unmatched junction bases: 13. The CDR3 nucleotides are TGTGCCAGCAGTGATTCGTCCAAACTAGCGGGAGTGGGTGAGCAGTTCTTC. Protein sequence: CASSDSSKLAGVGEQFF.

The chain uses TRBV20-1 and TRBJ1-2, with a tentative D call TRBD1 (5 bases). V dropped 8 bases and J dropped 7 bases, with 20 bases sitting between them. The CDR3 loop spans 13 amino acids. Germline-derived CDR1 and CDR2 are DFQATT and SNEGSKA (reference sequence). CDR3 bases: TGCAGTACCCAATCGGGGGGATCAAGTGGCTACACCTTC. Protein product: CSTQSGGSSGYTF.

V usage is TRBV20-1 and J usage is TRBJ1-1; no firm D call. V was cut by 8 bases and J by 3 bases, with 22 bases left in between. This CDR3 comprises 15 residues. Germline CDR1 and CDR2: DFQATT and SNEGSKA (reference sequence). Written as DNA, the CDR3 is TGCAGTAAAACCCCCACCAGCGGGGAGGACACTGAAGCTTTCTTT. Encoded protein: CSKTPTSGEDTEAFF.

This sequence joins TRBV2 and TRBJ2-7; no clear D gene. Trimming left V 7 bases short and J 9 bases short, with 16 bases between. Germline V gives CDR1 SNHLY, CDR2 FYNNEI. This CDR3 comprises 12 residues. CDR3 amino acids: CASIDNGSGQYF. The DNA of the CDR3 is TGTGCCAGCATTGATAACGGATCGGGGCAGTACTTC.

The rearrangement uses TRBV5-6 and TRBJ2-1; D uncertain. From germline, CDR1 is SGHDT and CDR2 YYEEEE. The V gene lost 1 base and the J gene lost 3 bases, with 17 bases spanning the gap. This CDR3 has 17 amino acids. As DNA, the CDR3 is TGTGCCAGCAGCTTGTTGGACCGGCTGCCGGACTACAATGAGCAGTTCTTC. This gives the protein CASSLLDRLPDYNEQFF.

This chain links TRBV12-3 or TRBV12-4 with TRBJ2-1, with 7 bases fitting TRBD2. This CDR3 region has 18 residues. Germline trimming cut 8 bases from V and 0 bases from J; bases unmatched to any gene: 16. The CDR3 DNA follows: TGTGCCAGCTACCCGGCGACTAGCTTAACGAGCTCCTACAATGAGCAGTTCTTC. Translated, it gives CASYPATSLTSSYNEQFF.

This chain uses TRBV20-1 with TRBJ2-1; TRBD2 matches 7 bases. The CDR3 totals 13 residues. Germline trimming cut 5 bases from V and 7 bases from J; bases unmatched to any gene: 8. Germline V lookup: CDR1 DFQATT, CDR2 SNEGSKA (reference sequence). CDR3 in amino acids: CSAQTGGGNEQFF. Written as DNA, the CDR3 is TGCAGTGCTCAAACCGGGGGAGGGAATGAGCAGTTCTTC.

The rearrangement uses TRBV5-1 and TRBJ2-5, with 9 bases identical to TRBD2. With 0 bases clipped from V and 4 bases from J, the junction kept 10 bases outside the gene matches. The CDR3 runs to 17 residues. Germline V gene sequence: CDR1 SGHRS, CDR2 YFSETQ. The CDR3 coding sequence is TGCGCCAGCAGCTTGGAAAGGGGTAGCGGGAGCGGAGAGACCCAGTACTTC. It is translated as CASSLERGSGSGETQYF.

This rearrangement joins TRBV6-6 to TRBJ2-7; 7 bases line up with TRBD1. After removal of 6 bases from V and 7 bases from J, the junction contained 6 bases not matched to a gene. The germline V gene has CDR1 MNHNY and CDR2 SVGAGI (reference sequence). This CDR3 contains 12 residues. The CDR3 loop reads CASRQGTGEQYF. In DNA form, the CDR3 reads TGTGCCAGCAGACAGGGGACCGGGGAGCAGTACTTC.

V usage is TRBV6-5 and J usage is TRBJ1-6; D perhaps matches TRBD1 (5 bases). The CDR3 is 12 amino acids. Germline loops: CDR1 MNHEY, CDR2 SVGAGI. V lost 6 bases and J 6 bases, leaving 6 bases between the germline ends. CDR3 in DNA: TGTGCCAGCAGGAGGGGTAATTCACCCCTCCACTTT. The encoded protein is CASRRGNSPLHF.